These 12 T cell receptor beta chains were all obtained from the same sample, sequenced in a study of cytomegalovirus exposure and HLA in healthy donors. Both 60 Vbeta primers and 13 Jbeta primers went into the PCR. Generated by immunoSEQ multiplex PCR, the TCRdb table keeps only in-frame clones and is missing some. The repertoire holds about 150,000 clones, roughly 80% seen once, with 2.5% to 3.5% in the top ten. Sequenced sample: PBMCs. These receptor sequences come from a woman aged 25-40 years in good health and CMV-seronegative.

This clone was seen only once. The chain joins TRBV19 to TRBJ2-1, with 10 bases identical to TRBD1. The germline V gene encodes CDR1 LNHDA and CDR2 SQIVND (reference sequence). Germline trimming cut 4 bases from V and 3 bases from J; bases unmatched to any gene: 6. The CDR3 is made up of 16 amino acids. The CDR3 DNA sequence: TGTGCCAGTAGTACCGGGACAGGGGCCCACTACAATGAGCAGTTCTTC. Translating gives CASSTGTGAHYNEQFF.

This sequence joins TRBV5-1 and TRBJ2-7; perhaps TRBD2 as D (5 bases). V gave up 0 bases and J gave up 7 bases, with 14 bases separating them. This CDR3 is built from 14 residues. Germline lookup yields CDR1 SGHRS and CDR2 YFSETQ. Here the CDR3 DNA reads TGCGCCAGCAGCTTGGACCCTAATCGGGGTGAGCAGTACTTC. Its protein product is CASSLDPNRGEQYF.

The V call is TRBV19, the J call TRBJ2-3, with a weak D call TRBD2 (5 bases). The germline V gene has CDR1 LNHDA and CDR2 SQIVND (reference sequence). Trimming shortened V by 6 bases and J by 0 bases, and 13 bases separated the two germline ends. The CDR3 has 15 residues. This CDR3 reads CASRELRVSTDTQYF. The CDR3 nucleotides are TGTGCCAGTAGGGAACTGAGGGTTAGCACAGATACGCAGTATTTT.

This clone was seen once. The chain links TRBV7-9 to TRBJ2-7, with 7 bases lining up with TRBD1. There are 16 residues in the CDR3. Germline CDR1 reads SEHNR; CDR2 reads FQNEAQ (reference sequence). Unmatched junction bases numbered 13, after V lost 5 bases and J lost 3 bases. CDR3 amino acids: CASSPWLRQGSYEQYF. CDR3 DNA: TGTGCCAGCAGCCCGTGGCTGAGACAGGGTAGCTACGAGCAGTACTTC.

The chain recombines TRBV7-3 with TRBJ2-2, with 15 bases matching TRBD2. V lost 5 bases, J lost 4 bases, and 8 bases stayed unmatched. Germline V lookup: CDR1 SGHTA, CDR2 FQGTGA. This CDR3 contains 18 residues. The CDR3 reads CASSPGLAGGATTGELFF. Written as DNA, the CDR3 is TGTGCCAGCAGCCCCGGACTAGCGGGGGGGGCGACCACCGGGGAGCTGTTTTTT. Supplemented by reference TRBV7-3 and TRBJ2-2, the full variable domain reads GAGVSQTPSNKVTEKGKYVELRCDPISGHTALYWYRQSLGQGPEFLIYFQGTGAADDSGLPNDRFFAVRPEGSVSTLKIQRTERGDSAVYLCASSPGLAGGATTGELFFGEGSRLTVL.

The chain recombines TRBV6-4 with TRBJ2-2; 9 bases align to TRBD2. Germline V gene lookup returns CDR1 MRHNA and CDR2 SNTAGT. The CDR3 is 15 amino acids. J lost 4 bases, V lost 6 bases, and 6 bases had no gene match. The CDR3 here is CASSPAGGTTGELFF. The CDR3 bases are TGTGCCAGCAGCCCAGCGGGGGGTACCACCGGGGAGCTGTTTTTT.

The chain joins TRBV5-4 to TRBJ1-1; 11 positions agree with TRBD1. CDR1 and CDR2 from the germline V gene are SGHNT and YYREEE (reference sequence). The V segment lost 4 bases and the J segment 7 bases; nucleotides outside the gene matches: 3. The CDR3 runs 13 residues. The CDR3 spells CASSLDRGREAFF. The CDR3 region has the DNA TGTGCCAGCAGCCTGGACAGGGGGCGTGAAGCTTTCTTT.

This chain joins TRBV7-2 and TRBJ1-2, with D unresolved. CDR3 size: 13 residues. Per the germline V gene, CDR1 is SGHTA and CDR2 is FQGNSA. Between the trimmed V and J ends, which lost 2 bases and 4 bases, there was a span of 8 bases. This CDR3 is CASSLWSVYGYTF. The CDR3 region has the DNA TGTGCCAGCAGCTTATGGTCGGTCTATGGCTACACCTTC.

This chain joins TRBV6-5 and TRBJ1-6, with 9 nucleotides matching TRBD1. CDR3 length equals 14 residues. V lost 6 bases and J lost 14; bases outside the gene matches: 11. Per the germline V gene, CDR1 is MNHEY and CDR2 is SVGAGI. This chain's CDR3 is CASSRTGDFAALHF. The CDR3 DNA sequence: TGTGCCAGCAGCCGGACAGGGGACTTTGCGGCCCTCCACTTT.

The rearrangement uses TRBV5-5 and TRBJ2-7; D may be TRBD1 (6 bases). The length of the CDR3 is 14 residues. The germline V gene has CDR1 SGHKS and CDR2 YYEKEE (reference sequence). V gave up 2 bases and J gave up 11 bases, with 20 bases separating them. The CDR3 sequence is CASSLSPPGAGEYF. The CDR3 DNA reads TGTGCCAGCAGCTTATCACCCCCAGGGGCAGGGGAGTACTTC.

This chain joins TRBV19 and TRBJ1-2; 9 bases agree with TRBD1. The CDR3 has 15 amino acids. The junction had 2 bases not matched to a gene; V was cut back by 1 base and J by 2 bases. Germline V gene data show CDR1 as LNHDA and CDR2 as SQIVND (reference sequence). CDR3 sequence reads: CASSIGTGANYGYTF. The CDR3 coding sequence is TGTGCCAGTAGTATAGGGACAGGGGCCAACTATGGCTACACCTTC.

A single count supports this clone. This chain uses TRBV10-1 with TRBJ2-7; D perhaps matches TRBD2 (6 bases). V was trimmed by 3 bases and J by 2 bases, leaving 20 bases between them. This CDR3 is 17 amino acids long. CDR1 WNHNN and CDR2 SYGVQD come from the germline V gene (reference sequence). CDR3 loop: CASSDLAGIGFPYEQYF. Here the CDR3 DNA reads TGCGCCAGCAGTGACCTTGCGGGGATAGGATTTCCCTACGAGCAGTACTTC.